This TCR beta chain was captured in a study of T cells after yellow fever vaccination. V lost 5 bases, J lost 0 bases, and 8 bases stayed unmatched. The CDR3 has 16 residues. Study findings and constraints: At around 95% for CD4 and 70% to 90% for CD8, most primary-vaccination clones showed up again after the booster.

A few counts support this clonotype. Its antigen is unidentified. A universal primer site and UMIs were added as TCR cDNA was made by 5'RACE template switching. TCRdb redid the calling of the 5' RACE reads with MiXCR, one entry per CDR3 protein. Here the sample spans under 400,000 distinct CDR3 sequences, about 12% being singletons. The source material was CD4+ T cells sorted from PBMCs, sampled 15 days after the yellow fever booster vaccination. The V call is TRBV12-3 or TRBV12-4, the J call TRBJ2-7; 9 positions agree with TRBD1. The receptor's source is a man younger than 35 who received the YFV17D yellow fever vaccine. Written as DNA, the CDR3 is TGTGCCAGCAGTCGTTACAGGGGGCTTAGCTCCTACGAGCAGTACTTC. Translated, it gives CASSRYRGLSSYEQYF.